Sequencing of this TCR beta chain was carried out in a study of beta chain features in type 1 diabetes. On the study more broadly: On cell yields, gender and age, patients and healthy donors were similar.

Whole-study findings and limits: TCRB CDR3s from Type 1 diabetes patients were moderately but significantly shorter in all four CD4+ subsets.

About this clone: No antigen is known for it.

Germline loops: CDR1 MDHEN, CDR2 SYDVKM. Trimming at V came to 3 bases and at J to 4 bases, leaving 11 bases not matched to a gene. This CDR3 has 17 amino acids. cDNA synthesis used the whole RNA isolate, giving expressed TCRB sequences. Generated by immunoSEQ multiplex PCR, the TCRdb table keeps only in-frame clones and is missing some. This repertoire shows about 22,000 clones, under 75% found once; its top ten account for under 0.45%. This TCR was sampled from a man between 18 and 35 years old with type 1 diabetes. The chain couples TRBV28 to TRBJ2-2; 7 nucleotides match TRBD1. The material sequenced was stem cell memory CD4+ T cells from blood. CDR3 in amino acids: CASSFIQGVASTGELFF. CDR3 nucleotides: TGTGCCAGCAGTTTCATTCAGGGGGTCGCGAGCACCGGGGAGCTGTTTTTT.